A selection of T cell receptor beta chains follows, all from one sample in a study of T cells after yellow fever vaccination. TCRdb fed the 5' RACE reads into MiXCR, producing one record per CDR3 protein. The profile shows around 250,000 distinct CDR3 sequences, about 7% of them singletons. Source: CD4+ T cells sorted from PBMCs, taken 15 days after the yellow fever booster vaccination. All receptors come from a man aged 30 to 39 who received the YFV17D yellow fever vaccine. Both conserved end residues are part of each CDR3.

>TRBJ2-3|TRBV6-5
CASKLRTSGRDTQYF
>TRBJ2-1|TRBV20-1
CSARPGYNEQFF
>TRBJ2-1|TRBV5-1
CASSYGPKYNEQFF
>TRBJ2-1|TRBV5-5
CASRLQGAYNEQFF
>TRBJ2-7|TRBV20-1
CGASDGPAYEQYF
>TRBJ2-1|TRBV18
CASSGTGIANEQFF
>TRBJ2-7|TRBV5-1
CASTPGAAYEQYF
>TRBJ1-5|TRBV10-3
CAIRGDNQPQHF
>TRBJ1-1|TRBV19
CASSPQTGRMNTEAFF
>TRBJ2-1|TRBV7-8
CASSRVRDNEQFF
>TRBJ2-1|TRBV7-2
CASSPGTSGRPVQFF
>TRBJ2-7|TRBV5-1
CASSLAWSRSSYEQYF
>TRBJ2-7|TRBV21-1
CASSMSTSGDTYEQYF
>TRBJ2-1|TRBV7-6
CASSLVGGTSSHNEQFF
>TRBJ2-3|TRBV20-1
CSAIGEGSSGNADTQYF
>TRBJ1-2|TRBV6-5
CASRTYSRDYTF
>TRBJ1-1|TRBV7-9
CASNLGQGRAEAFF
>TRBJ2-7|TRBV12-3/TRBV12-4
CASSTDTRTAEQYF
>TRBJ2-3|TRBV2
CASSEATLADTQYF
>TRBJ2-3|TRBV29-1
CSAARGSGTDTQYF
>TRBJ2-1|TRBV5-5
CASSLGTAAGYNEQFF
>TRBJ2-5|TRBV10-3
CATRLGDTETQYF
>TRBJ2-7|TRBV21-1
CASSKDAQTSGEQYF
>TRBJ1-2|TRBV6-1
CASSPRRTLGYTF
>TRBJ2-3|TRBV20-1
CSARLAGVQDTQYF
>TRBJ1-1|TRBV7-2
CASSLRTGTTEAFF
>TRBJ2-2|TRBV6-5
CASSSPGLLGDWTGELFF
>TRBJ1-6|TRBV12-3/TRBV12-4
CASSSTNSPLHF
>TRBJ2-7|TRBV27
CASSLLSSEGEQYF
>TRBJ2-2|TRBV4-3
CASSQERPGELFF
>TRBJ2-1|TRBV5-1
CASSLEGVSYNEQFF
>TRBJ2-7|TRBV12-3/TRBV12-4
CASRLADGEQYF
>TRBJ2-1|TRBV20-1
CSARTGLSEQFF
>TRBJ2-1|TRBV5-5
CASSSQHSAHNEQFF
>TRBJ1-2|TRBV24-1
CAAGPGTTNYGYTF